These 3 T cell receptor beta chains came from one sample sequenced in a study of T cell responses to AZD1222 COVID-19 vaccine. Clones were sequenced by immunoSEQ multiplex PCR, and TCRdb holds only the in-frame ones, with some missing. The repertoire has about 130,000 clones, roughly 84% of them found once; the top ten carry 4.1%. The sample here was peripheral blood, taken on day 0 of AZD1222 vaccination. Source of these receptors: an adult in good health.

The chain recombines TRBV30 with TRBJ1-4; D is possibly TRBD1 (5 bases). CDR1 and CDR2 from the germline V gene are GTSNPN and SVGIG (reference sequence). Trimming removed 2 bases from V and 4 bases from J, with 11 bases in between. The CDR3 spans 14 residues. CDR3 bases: TGTGCCTGGAGTCCCGGGGCCCTTAATGAAAAACTGTTTTTT. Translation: CAWSPGALNEKLFF.

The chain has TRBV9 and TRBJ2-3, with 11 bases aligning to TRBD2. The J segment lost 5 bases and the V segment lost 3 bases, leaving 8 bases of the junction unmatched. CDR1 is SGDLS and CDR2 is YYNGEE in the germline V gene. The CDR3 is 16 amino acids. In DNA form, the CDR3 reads TGTGCCAGCAGCGCTGACTCCGGGACTAGCGGAGATACGCAGTATTTT. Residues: CASSADSGTSGDTQYF.

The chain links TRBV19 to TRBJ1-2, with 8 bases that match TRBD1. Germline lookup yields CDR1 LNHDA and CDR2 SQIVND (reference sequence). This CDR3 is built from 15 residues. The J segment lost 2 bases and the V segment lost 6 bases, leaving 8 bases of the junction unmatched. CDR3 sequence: CASRDRTGINYGYTF. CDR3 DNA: TGTGCCAGTAGGGACCGGACAGGGATCAACTATGGCTACACCTTC.